The clone carrying this T cell receptor beta chain was counted many times. The antigen is not known. V dropped 7 bases and J dropped 7; count of bases not matched to a gene: 9. This CDR3 spans 14 amino acids. Each CDR3 protein is one row after TCRdb ran MiXCR on the reads. The sample yields 200,000 to 300,000 distinct CDR3 sequences, 9% to 15% seen once. This specimen comes from a study of T cell repertoires in cytomegalovirus infection. Whole-study findings and limits: Ex vivo responses were dominated by HLA-C-restricted CMV-specific TCR beta clonotypes.

This clonotype was obtained from a human donor in good health (CMV status not recorded). Some clones in this sample may be carry-over from other donors' samples. Sequencing input: PBMCs. The chain employs TRBV12-3 or TRBV12-4 and TRBJ1-5, with 8 bases that match TRBD1. The CDR3 is CASTIQGAAQPQHF. CDR3 in DNA: TGTGCCAGCACCATCCAGGGGGCGGCCCAGCCCCAGCATTTT.